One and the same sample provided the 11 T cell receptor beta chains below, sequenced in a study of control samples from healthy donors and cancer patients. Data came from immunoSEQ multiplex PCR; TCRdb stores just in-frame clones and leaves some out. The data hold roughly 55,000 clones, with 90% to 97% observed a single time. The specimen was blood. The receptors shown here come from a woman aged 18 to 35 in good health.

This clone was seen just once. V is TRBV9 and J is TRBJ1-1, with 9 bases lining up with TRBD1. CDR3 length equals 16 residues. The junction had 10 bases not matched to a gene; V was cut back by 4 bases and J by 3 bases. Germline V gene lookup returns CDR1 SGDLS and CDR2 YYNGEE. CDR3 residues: CASSPGQGNKDTEAFF. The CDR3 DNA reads TGTGCCAGCAGCCCCGGACAGGGGAATAAGGACACTGAAGCTTTCTTT.

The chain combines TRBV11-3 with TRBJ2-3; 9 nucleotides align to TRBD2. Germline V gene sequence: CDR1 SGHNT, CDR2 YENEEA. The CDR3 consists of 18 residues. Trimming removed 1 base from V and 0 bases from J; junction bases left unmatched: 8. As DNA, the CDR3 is TGTGCCAGCAGCTTAGTGGGGCCTAGCGGGGCTAGCACAGATACGCAGTATTTT. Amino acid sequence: CASSLVGPSGASTDTQYF. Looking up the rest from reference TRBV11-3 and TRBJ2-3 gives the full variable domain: EAGVVQSPRYKIIEKKQPVAFWCNPISGHNTLYWYLQNLGQGPELLIRYENEEAVDDSQLPKDRFSAERLKGVDSTLKIQPAELGDSAVYLCASSLVGPSGASTDTQYFGPGTRLTVL.

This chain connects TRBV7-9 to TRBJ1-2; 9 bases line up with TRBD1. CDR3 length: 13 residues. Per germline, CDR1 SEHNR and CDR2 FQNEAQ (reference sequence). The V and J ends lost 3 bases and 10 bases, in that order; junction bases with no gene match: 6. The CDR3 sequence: CASSFRTGEDYTF. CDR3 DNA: TGTGCCAGCAGCTTCAGGACAGGGGAGGACTACACCTTC.

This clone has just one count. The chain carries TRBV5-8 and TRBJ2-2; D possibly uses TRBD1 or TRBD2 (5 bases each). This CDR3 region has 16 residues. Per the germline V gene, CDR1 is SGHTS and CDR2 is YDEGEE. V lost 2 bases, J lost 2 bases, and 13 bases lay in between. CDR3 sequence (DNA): TGTGCCAGCAGCTTCTCGTCGGGGCTCAACACCGGGGAGCTGTTTTTT. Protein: CASSFSSGLNTGELFF.

The DNA of the CDR3 is TGTGCCAGCAGCCAAGGACCCGCAAGGCACTACGAGCAGTACTTC. The encoded protein is CASSQGPARHYEQYF. V gene TRBV3-1 (or the pseudogene TRBV3-2) combines with J gene TRBJ2-7; no firm D call. The CDR3 has 15 residues. Germline V CDR1 and CDR2: LGHDT, YNNKEL (reference sequence). V gave up 1 base and J gave up 3 bases, with 13 bases separating them.

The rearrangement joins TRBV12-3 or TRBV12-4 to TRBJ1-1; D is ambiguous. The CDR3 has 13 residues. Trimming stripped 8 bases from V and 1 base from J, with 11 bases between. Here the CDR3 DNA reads TGTGCCAGCGGTCCCTCTGAGAACACTGAAGCTTTCTTT. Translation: CASGPSENTEAFF.

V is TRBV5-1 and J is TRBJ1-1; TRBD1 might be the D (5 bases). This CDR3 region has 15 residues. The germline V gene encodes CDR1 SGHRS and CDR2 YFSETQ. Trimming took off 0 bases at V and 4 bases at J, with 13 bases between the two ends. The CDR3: CASSLGFGAATEAFF. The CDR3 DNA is TGCGCCAGCAGCTTGGGGTTTGGGGCTGCCACTGAAGCTTTCTTT.

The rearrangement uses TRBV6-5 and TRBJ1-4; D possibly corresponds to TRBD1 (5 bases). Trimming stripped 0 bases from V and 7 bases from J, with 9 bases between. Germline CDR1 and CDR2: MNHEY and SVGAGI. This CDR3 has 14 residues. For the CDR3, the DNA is TGTGCCAGCAGTTACTCGCAGGGTAGTGAAAAACTGTTTTTT. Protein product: CASSYSQGSEKLFF.

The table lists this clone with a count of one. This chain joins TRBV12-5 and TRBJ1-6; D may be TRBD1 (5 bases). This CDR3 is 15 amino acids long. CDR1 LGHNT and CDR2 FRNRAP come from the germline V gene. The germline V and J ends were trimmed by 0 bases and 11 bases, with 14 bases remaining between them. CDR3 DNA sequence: TGTGCTAGTGGTTTGGTACATGGGGGTGGTACACCCCTCCACTTT. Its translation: CASGLVHGGGTPLHF.

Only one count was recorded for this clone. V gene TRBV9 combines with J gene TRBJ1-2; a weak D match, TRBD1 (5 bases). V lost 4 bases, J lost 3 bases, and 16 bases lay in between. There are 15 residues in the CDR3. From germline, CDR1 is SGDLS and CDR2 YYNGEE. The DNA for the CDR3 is TGTGCCAGCAGCCCTCGACCGGGGGTTGACTATGGCTACACCTTC. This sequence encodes CASSPRPGVDYGYTF.

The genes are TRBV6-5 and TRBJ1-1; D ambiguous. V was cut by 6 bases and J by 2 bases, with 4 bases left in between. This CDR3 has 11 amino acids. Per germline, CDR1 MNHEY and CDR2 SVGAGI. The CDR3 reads CASRDNTEAFF. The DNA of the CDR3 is TGTGCCAGCAGAGATAACACTGAAGCTTTCTTT.